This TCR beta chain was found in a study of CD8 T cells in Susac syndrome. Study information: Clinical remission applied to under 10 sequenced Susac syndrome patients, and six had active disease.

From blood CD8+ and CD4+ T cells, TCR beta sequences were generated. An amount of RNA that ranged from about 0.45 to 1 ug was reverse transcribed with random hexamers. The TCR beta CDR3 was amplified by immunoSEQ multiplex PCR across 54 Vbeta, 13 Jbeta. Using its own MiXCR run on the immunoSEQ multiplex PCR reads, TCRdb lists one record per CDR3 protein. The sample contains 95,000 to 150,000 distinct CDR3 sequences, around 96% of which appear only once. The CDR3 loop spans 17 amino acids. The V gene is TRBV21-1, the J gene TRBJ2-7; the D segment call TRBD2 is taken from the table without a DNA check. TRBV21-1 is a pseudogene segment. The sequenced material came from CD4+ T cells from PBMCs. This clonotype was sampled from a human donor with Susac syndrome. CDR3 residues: CASSKAGRVPFTGEQYF. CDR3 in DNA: TGTGCCAGCAGCAAAGCCGGGAGAGTCCCCTTTACGGGCGAGCAGTACTTC.